Shown below are 15 T cell receptor beta chains from a single sample sequenced in a study of immune cell composition in non-small cell lung cancer. Measured with immunoSEQ multiplex PCR; TCRdb has only the in-frame clones, and not every one. Of about 14,000 clones detected, approximately 70% appear once; the ten largest clones hold about 13%. The material sequenced was lung tumor tissue. The receptors stem from a human donor with non-small cell lung cancer.

This rearrangement joins TRBV10-3 to TRBJ2-7; tentative D call: TRBD2 (6 bases). Looked up from germline, CDR1 is ENHRY and CDR2 is SYGVKD. The CDR3 consists of 12 residues. V was cut by 5 bases and J by 9 bases, with 14 bases left in between. The CDR3 spells CAISSSLGGQYF. The CDR3 DNA is TGTGCCATCAGTTCCAGTCTGGGGGGGCAGTACTTC.

This clone was counted a few times. The gene calls are TRBV19 and TRBJ1-2; 8 bases match TRBD1. V dropped 3 bases and J dropped 7; count of bases not matched to a gene: 7. The germline V gene encodes CDR1 LNHDA and CDR2 SQIVND (reference sequence). The CDR3 loop spans 14 amino acids. Written as DNA, the CDR3 is TGTGCCAGTAGTATCTACGGACAGGGATTTGGCTACACCTTC. Translated, it gives CASSIYGQGFGYTF.

The rearrangement links TRBV27 to TRBJ1-1; 8 bases map to TRBD1. This CDR3 has 17 amino acids. Germline lookup yields CDR1 MNHEY and CDR2 SMNVEV (reference sequence). V lost 6 bases, J lost 0 bases, and 12 bases stayed unmatched. The DNA for the CDR3 is TGTGCCAGCAGAAAGACACAGGGGGTCCTGATGAACACTGAAGCTTTCTTT. This encodes CASRKTQGVLMNTEAFF.

The V call is TRBV2, the J call TRBJ2-2, with TRBD1 matching over 12 bases. The CDR3 is made up of 18 amino acids. Looked up from germline, CDR1 is SNHLY and CDR2 is FYNNEI. V dropped 10 bases and J dropped 4; count of bases not matched to a gene: 16. The CDR3 DNA follows: TGTGCCATCCCAGCGGGACAGGGGGCCCTCCGGAGCACCGGGGAGCTGTTTTTT. This gives the protein CAIPAGQGALRSTGELFF.

The chain recombines TRBV5-4 with TRBJ2-7; the D is unclear. The germline gives CDR1 SGHNT, CDR2 YYREEE (reference sequence). CDR3 length: 14 amino acids. Trimming pared 4 bases from V and 5 bases from J, leaving 16 bases between. The CDR3, as DNA: TGTGCCAGCAGCCCTATGTTTGGTACCAACGAGCAGTACTTC. Translation gives CASSPMFGTNEQYF.

The chain employs TRBV9 and TRBJ2-7; possibly TRBD2 for D (5 bases). Germline V CDR1 and CDR2: SGDLS, YYNGEE. V lost 5 bases and J 2 bases, leaving 14 bases between the germline ends. The CDR3 length is 14 residues. The CDR3 protein is CASSWRATPYEQYF. CDR3 nucleotides: TGTGCCAGCAGTTGGCGGGCCACCCCCTACGAGCAGTACTTC.

The CDR3 protein is CATSRDVGGTYEQYF. For the CDR3, the DNA is TGTGCCACCAGCAGAGATGTGGGGGGTACGTACGAGCAGTACTTC. The chain employs TRBV15 and TRBJ2-7, with D tentatively TRBD2 (6 bases). Trimming took off 0 bases at V and 4 bases at J, with 13 bases between the two ends. Germline-derived CDR1 and CDR2 are LNHNV and YYDKDF (reference sequence). The CDR3 consists of 15 residues. Full variable domain (outside the CDR3, taken from reference TRBV15 and TRBJ2-7): DAMVIQNPRYQVTQFGKPVTLSCSQTLNHNVMYWYQQKSSQAPKLLFHYYDKDFNNEADTPDNFQSRRPNTSFCFLDIRSPGLGDTAMYLCATSRDVGGTYEQYFGPGTRLTVT.

The chain employs TRBV18 and TRBJ2-5, with a possible D match to TRBD2 (5 bases). The CDR3 totals 15 residues. The germline gives CDR1 KGHSH, CDR2 LQKENI. The ends were cut back, 4 bases at V and 5 bases at J, with 17 bases in the middle. CDR3 sequence: CASSLNRDRGETQYF. Here the CDR3 DNA reads TGTGCCAGCTCACTCAATCGTGACCGAGGGGAGACCCAGTACTTC.

This clone was seen a single time. The genes are TRBV19 and TRBJ2-2, with D possibly being TRBD1 (6 bases). The germline V gene has CDR1 LNHDA and CDR2 SQIVND (reference sequence). The length of the CDR3 is 15 residues. The V end was cut by 2 bases, the J end by 2 bases, with 9 bases between. CDR3 sequence: CASSITGINTGELFF. CDR3 in DNA: TGTGCCAGTAGTATAACAGGGATTAACACCGGGGAGCTGTTTTTT.

This clone was seen once. V is TRBV9 and J is TRBJ1-3; D is ambiguous. V was pared by 0 bases and J by 0 bases, with 4 bases between. CDR3 length equals 14 residues. Germline V gene data show CDR1 as SGDLS and CDR2 as YYNGEE. The CDR3 sequence is CASSVGLSGNTIYF. The CDR3 DNA reads as TGTGCCAGCAGCGTAGGGCTCTCTGGAAACACCATATATTTT.

CDR3 sequence reads: CASSPPSSEDIQYF. The CDR3 nucleotides read TGTGCCAGCTCACCTCCGAGTAGCGAGGACATTCAGTACTTC. The chain employs TRBV18 and TRBJ2-4; D may be TRBD2 (5 bases). CDR3 size: 14 residues. V dropped 3 bases and J dropped 8 bases, with 14 bases sitting between them. Germline V lookup: CDR1 KGHSH, CDR2 LQKENI.

The CDR3 sequence is CASSAFVGQGFEAFF. In DNA, the CDR3 is TGTGCCAGCAGCGCTTTTGTCGGACAGGGGTTCGAAGCTTTCTTT. The V call is TRBV4-2, the J call TRBJ1-1, with 9 positions matching TRBD1. Trimming removed 5 bases from V and 8 bases from J; junction bases left unmatched: 12. The CDR3 extends over 15 amino acids. CDR1 is LGHNA and CDR2 is YNFKEQ in the germline V gene.

The V gene is TRBV19, the J gene TRBJ1-5; possibly TRBD1 for D (5 bases). CDR3 length: 17 residues. Trimming pared 3 bases from V and 6 bases from J, leaving 21 bases between. In germline, CDR1 is LNHDA, CDR2 SQIVND (reference sequence). The CDR3 is CASSIISRQGSTQPQHF. CDR3 nucleotide sequence: TGTGCCAGTAGTATTATTTCCCGGCAGGGATCAACTCAGCCCCAGCATTTT. Using reference TRBV19 and TRBJ1-5 for the parts outside the CDR3, the full variable domain is DGGITQSPKYLFRKEGQNVTLSCEQNLNHDAMYWYRQDPGQGLRLIYYSQIVNDFQKGDIAEGYSVSREKKESFPLTVTSAQKNPTAFYLCASSIISRQGSTQPQHFGDGTRLSIL.

This clone appeared a few times. The gene calls are TRBV6-6 and TRBJ1-2; tentatively, D is TRBD1 (6 bases). Germline V gene data show CDR1 as MNHNY and CDR2 as SVGAGI (reference sequence). Trimming stripped 8 bases from V and 1 base from J, with 11 bases between. The CDR3 totals 13 residues. The CDR3 nucleotides read TGTGCCAGCCGACAGGACCTTAACTATGGCTACACCTTC. Amino acid sequence: CASRQDLNYGYTF.

This clone was seen only a few times. This chain connects TRBV30 to TRBJ1-5; maybe TRBD1 (5 bases). This CDR3 region has 13 residues. The germline gives CDR1 GTSNPN, CDR2 SVGIG (reference sequence). V was clipped by 1 base and J by 7 bases, with 11 bases between them. The DNA of the CDR3 is TGTGCCTGGAGTGGTCAGGGTTCCCAGCCCCAGCATTTT. Translating gives CAWSGQGSQPQHF.